A selection of T cell receptor beta chains follows, all from one sample in a study of blood T cell repertoires in COVID-19. Sequenced by immunoSEQ multiplex PCR; TCRdb stores in-frame clones only, minus some. The sample has 110,000 to 150,000 clones, around 86% seen once. Sequences were obtained from peripheral blood. These receptors all come from an elderly woman with acute or convalescent COVID-19. Each CDR3 is given with its conserved first and last residue. Each record gives: CDR3 DNA, CDR3 protein, clone size, D gene, J gene, CDR3 length, V gene. D genes are given only for firm matches. The size entry is marked missing in some rows and otherwise reads once, few, many or a size class.

TGTGCCAGCAGTGAAACCCGGAGCAATCAGCCCCAGCATTTT,CASSETRSNQPQHF,once,NA,TRBJ1-5,14,TRBV2
TGTGCCAGCAGCCGCCCCTCACCAGGGGCAGATACGCAGTATTTT,CASSRPSPGADTQYF,NA,NA,TRBJ2-3,15,TRBV7-3
TGTGCCAGCAAATCTAACACTGAAGCTTTCTTT,CASKSNTEAFF,NA,NA,TRBJ1-1,11,TRBV6-5
TGCGCCAGCAGCCCCAAGTTGGTGGCGGGAGGAGGGGAGCTGTTTTTT,CASSPKLVAGGGELFF,NA,TRBD2,TRBJ2-2,16,TRBV5-1
TGTGCCAGCAGTCAAAAAGCCTCGGGACAGACTAACTATGGCTACACCTTC,CASSQKASGQTNYGYTF,once,TRBD1,TRBJ1-2,17,TRBV28
TGTGCCAGCAGTTCTACAGGGGATCAGCCCCAGCATTTT,CASSSTGDQPQHF,NA,TRBD1,TRBJ1-5,13,TRBV28
TGTGCCAGCAACCCGACAGGGACCTATGGCTACACCTTC,CASNPTGTYGYTF,NA,TRBD1,TRBJ1-2,13,TRBV6-6
TGTGCCAGCAGCTTTCCCGATAGGACAGGGGGGGATGGAGAAGCTTTCTTT,CASSFPDRTGGDGEAFF,few,TRBD1,TRBJ1-1,17,TRBV7-8
TGTGCCAGCAACGCAGCCCCGGACAGGGTGGACGGCTACACCTTC,CASNAAPDRVDGYTF,NA,TRBD1,TRBJ1-2,15,TRBV6-6
TGTGCCAGCAGGTCCCCGGGACAGGGGATTTGGTTAGAATACTATGGCTACACCTTC,CASRSPGQGIWLEYYGYTF,NA,TRBD1,TRBJ1-2,19,TRBV28
TGTGCCAGCAGCTTGGGTAGCTCCTACAATGAGCAGTTCTTC,CASSLGSSYNEQFF,NA,NA,TRBJ2-1,14,TRBV5-6
TGTGCCAGCAGTTTATGGACAGATGGAAACACCATATATTTT,CASSLWTDGNTIYF,NA,NA,TRBJ1-3,14,TRBV28
TGTGCCAGTAGTATAGGCGGGGGCGGGCAGCCCCAGCATTTT,CASSIGGGGQPQHF,few,NA,TRBJ1-5,14,TRBV19
TGTGCCAGTAGTAAAAAGGGGACTAGCGGAAACACCGGGGAGCTGTTTTTT,CASSKKGTSGNTGELFF,NA,TRBD2,TRBJ2-2,17,TRBV19
TGTGCCATCAGTCAAGGGACAGGGTCGAGAAACACCATATATTTT,CAISQGTGSRNTIYF,NA,TRBD1,TRBJ1-3,15,TRBV10-3